These 23 T cell receptor beta chains came from one sample sequenced in a study of T cell responses to AZD1222 COVID-19 vaccine. The method was immunoSEQ multiplex PCR; TCRdb's version includes in-frame clones alone and lacks a portion of them. The profile covers 150,000 to 200,000 clones, with approximately 90% appearing a single time and about 24% taken by the ten largest. The specimen was peripheral blood, collected 28 days after the second AZD1222 dose. The source is an adult who received the AZD1222 COVID-19 vaccine.

The J gene is TRBJ1-2, the V gene TRBV30, with 8 bases aligning to TRBD1. V lost 3 bases, J lost 10 bases, and 10 bases stayed unmatched. The CDR3 extends over 13 amino acids. The germline V gene encodes CDR1 GTSNPN and CDR2 SVGIG (reference sequence). CDR3 loop: CAWSKGQAFHYTF. For the CDR3, the DNA is TGTGCCTGGAGCAAGGGACAGGCGTTTCACTACACCTTC.

A single count supports this clone. The chain combines TRBV4-1 with TRBJ2-3, with 7 bases that match TRBD1. The CDR3 contains 15 residues. Per the germline V gene, CDR1 is MGHRA and CDR2 is YSYEKL. With V trimmed by 1 base and J by 1 base, 2 bases remained unmatched. The CDR3 coding sequence is TGCGCCAGCAGCCAAGGGGGACAGCGCACAGATACGCAGTATTTT. It specifies CASSQGGQRTDTQYF.

The count of this clone is one. The chain employs TRBV28 and TRBJ2-2; D is unresolved. Trimming removed 8 bases from V and 0 bases from J, with 7 bases in between. CDR3 length: 13 amino acids. Per the germline V gene, CDR1 is MDHEN and CDR2 is SYDVKM. This chain's CDR3 is CASAAANTGELFF. The CDR3 coding sequence is TGTGCCAGCGCAGCAGCGAACACCGGGGAGCTGTTTTTT.

This chain joins TRBV4-3 and TRBJ2-7; TRBD2 aligns across 11 bases. Unmatched junction bases numbered 5, after V lost 1 base and J lost 3 bases. The CDR3 contains 16 residues. Germline V gene lookup returns CDR1 LGHNA and CDR2 YSLEER. CDR3 coding DNA: TGCGCCAGCAGCCAAGTTTCCGGGACTAGCGGCTACGAGCAGTACTTC. Protein: CASSQVSGTSGYEQYF.

The V call is TRBV14, the J call TRBJ2-2; 8 positions agree with TRBD1. The CDR3 spans 20 residues. CDR1 and CDR2 (germline): SGHDN, FVKESK. V was pared by 0 bases and J by 6 bases, with 18 bases of the junction left unmatched. The DNA for the CDR3 is TGTGCCAGCAGCCAAGACTCGTCGGGACAGGCCTTTGTACAGTCCGGGGAGCTGTTTTTT. Its translation is CASSQDSSGQAFVQSGELFF. The complete variable domain, with remaining parts taken from reference TRBV14 and TRBJ2-2, reads EAGVTQFPSHSVIEKGQTVTLRCDPISGHDNLYWYRRVMGKEIKFLLHFVKESKQDESGMPNNRFLAERTGGTYSTLKVQPAELEDSGVYFCASSQDSSGQAFVQSGELFFGEGSRLTVL.

The J gene is TRBJ1-2, the V gene TRBV28, with 7 bases that match TRBD1. The CDR3 totals 12 residues. The germline gives CDR1 MDHEN, CDR2 SYDVKM. V trimming: 8 bases; J trimming: 4 bases; junction bases outside the gene matches: 4. CDR3 bases: TGTGCCAGCCGGGACAGCCTCTATGGCTACACCTTC. This encodes CASRDSLYGYTF.

The chain links TRBV6-5 to TRBJ2-4, with D possibly TRBD1 on 6 matching bases. CDR1 is MNHEY and CDR2 is SVGAGI in the germline V gene. This CDR3 is 14 amino acids long. The V and J ends lost 7 bases and 9 bases respectively, with 19 bases between them. CDR3 protein: CASTSSGAQGIQYF. The CDR3 DNA reads TGTGCCAGCACCAGTTCAGGGGCGCAAGGCATTCAGTACTTC.

The CDR3 spells CASRTGQGSNQPQHF. The CDR3 DNA follows: TGTGCCAGCAGGACGGGACAGGGGAGCAATCAGCCCCAGCATTTT. V gene TRBV6-5 combines with J gene TRBJ1-5, with 10 bases matching TRBD1. Germline CDR1 and CDR2: MNHEY and SVGAGI. Losses at the gene ends were 6 bases for V and 1 base for J; bases not matched to a gene: 3. This CDR3 has 15 amino acids.

The chain links TRBV5-1 to TRBJ1-1; 9 bases are a match to TRBD1. The CDR3 totals 16 residues. Looked up from germline, CDR1 is SGHRS and CDR2 is YFSETQ. Trimming took 2 bases from V and 3 from J; bases not matched to a gene: 8. The CDR3 loop is CASSLQGALVDTEAFF. CDR3 sequence (DNA): TGCGCCAGCAGCTTACAGGGGGCTTTGGTAGACACTGAAGCTTTCTTT.

This sequence joins TRBV20-1 and TRBJ1-1; D remains unclear. The CDR3 loop spans 10 amino acids. The germline gives CDR1 DFQATT, CDR2 SNEGSKA (reference sequence). Trimming removed 5 bases from V and 5 bases from J, with 6 bases in between. DNA for the CDR3: TGCAGTGCTTCTAGGACTGAAGCTTTCTTT. It encodes CSASRTEAFF.

V gene TRBV13 combines with J gene TRBJ2-2; 7 bases align to TRBD2. V lost 5 bases and J lost 0; bases outside the gene matches: 3. The germline V gene has CDR1 PRHDT and CDR2 FYEKMQ (reference sequence). The CDR3 is made up of 15 amino acids. The chain's CDR3 is CASSQRGANTGELFF. CDR3 sequence (DNA): TGTGCCAGCAGCCAGCGGGGCGCGAACACCGGGGAGCTGTTTTTT.

J is TRBJ1-4 and V is TRBV7-2, with D perhaps matching TRBD1 (6 bases). The V gene's germline CDR1 is SGHTA and CDR2 FQGNSA. The germline V and J ends were trimmed by 4 bases and 8 bases, with 17 bases remaining between them. This CDR3 has 15 amino acids. The CDR3 DNA is TGTGCCAGCAGCTCGCGACGGGGGGCAGGAGAAAAACTGTTTTTT. It encodes CASSSRRGAGEKLFF.

The chain carries TRBV7-9 and TRBJ2-7, with 8 bases that match TRBD2. Germline V gives CDR1 SEHNR, CDR2 FQNEAQ (reference sequence). The trim removed 1 base at V and 3 bases at J, leaving 8 bases unmatched. The CDR3 totals 16 residues. Here the CDR3 DNA reads TGTGCCAGCAGCTTAGTAAGGGCCAGCGGGAGCTACGAGCAGTACTTC. This codes for CASSLVRASGSYEQYF.

In DNA, the CDR3 is TGTGCCAGCAGCCGGACAGGGGATAGCAAAAACATTCAGTACTTC. As protein: CASSRTGDSKNIQYF. The V gene is TRBV5-4, the J gene TRBJ2-4; 9 bases are a match to TRBD1. J lost 3 bases, V lost 4 bases, and 5 bases had no gene match. The germline CDR1 and CDR2 sequences are SGHNT and YYREEE (reference sequence). The CDR3 is made up of 15 amino acids.

As concerns this clone: Other DNA variants within this sample encode the same CDR3. V is TRBV5-4 and J is TRBJ2-1, with 7 positions matching TRBD2. From germline, CDR1 is SGHNT and CDR2 YYREEE (reference sequence). J lost 2 bases, V lost 2 bases, and 4 bases had no gene match. There are 15 residues in the CDR3. The CDR3 coding sequence is TGTGCCAGCAGCTTAGGAGGGAGGGCCTACAATGAGCAGTTCTTC. This encodes CASSLGGRAYNEQFF.

The chain carries TRBV7-9 and TRBJ2-5; possible D gene TRBD2, 6 bases. V was cut by 3 bases and J by 2 bases, with 16 bases left in between. This CDR3 has 16 residues. The germline gives CDR1 SEHNR, CDR2 FQNEAQ (reference sequence). The CDR3 here is CASSFGNAGRQETQYF. CDR3 bases: TGTGCCAGCAGCTTTGGGAACGCGGGGCGACAAGAGACCCAGTACTTC.

The chain links TRBV5-1 to TRBJ2-3; D is undetermined. V was shortened by 4 bases and J by 0 bases, with 12 bases between the two germline ends. Germline CDR1 and CDR2: SGHRS and YFSETQ. The CDR3 loop spans 15 amino acids. CDR3 in DNA: TGCGCCAGCAGCCCCCCACTTTCTAGCACAGATACGCAGTATTTT. Protein sequence: CASSPPLSSTDTQYF. Based on the CDR3 plus reference TRBV5-1 and TRBJ2-3, the full variable domain is KAGVTQTPRYLIKTRGQQVTLSCSPISGHRSVSWYQQTPGQGLQFLFEYFSETQRNKGNFPGRFSGRQFSNSRSEMNVSTLELGDSALYLCASSPPLSSTDTQYFGPGTRLTVL.

V and J are TRBV11-1 and TRBJ2-7; 7 bases line up with TRBD1. The length of the CDR3 is 15 residues. The V gene's germline CDR1 is SGHAT and CDR2 FQDESV (reference sequence). The V and J ends lost 4 bases and 3 bases, in that order; junction bases with no gene match: 9. The CDR3 here is CASSYAGTDHYEQYF. CDR3 DNA sequence: TGTGCCAGCAGCTACGCCGGGACAGACCACTACGAGCAGTACTTC.

The CDR3 DNA reads as TGTGCCAGTAGTGAACCACAGGGATCCGGGGCCAACGTCCTGACTTTC. Protein: CASSEPQGSGANVLTF. V and J are TRBV19 and TRBJ2-6; perhaps TRBD1 as D (6 bases). This CDR3 is built from 16 residues. The germline V gene has CDR1 LNHDA and CDR2 SQIVND (reference sequence). Trimming pared 5 bases from V and 4 bases from J, leaving 15 bases between. The full variable domain, its missing parts supplied by reference TRBV19 and TRBJ2-6, is DGGITQSPKYLFRKEGQNVTLSCEQNLNHDAMYWYRQDPGQGLRLIYYSQIVNDFQKGDIAEGYSVSREKKESFPLTVTSAQKNPTAFYLCASSEPQGSGANVLTFGAGSRLTVL.

The V call is TRBV19, the J call TRBJ2-2, with 12 bases that match TRBD2. Germline V gene sequence: CDR1 LNHDA, CDR2 SQIVND (reference sequence). CDR3 size: 15 residues. After removal of 7 bases from V and 2 bases from J, the junction contained 2 bases not matched to a gene. CDR3 DNA: TGTGCCAGTAATGGACTAGCGGGAAACACCGGGGAGCTGTTTTTT. Protein: CASNGLAGNTGELFF.

V usage is TRBV19 and J usage is TRBJ2-7; D perhaps matches TRBD1 (5 bases). The germline V gene has CDR1 LNHDA and CDR2 SQIVND (reference sequence). Trimming shortened V by 5 bases and J by 3 bases, and 14 bases separated the two germline ends. The CDR3 runs to 14 residues. The CDR3 DNA sequence: TGTGCCAGTAGTGTCACATGGGGCAACTACGAGCAGTACTTC. Protein product: CASSVTWGNYEQYF.

V and J are TRBV4-3 and TRBJ2-1; D gene unclear. The V end lost 0 bases, the J end lost 0 bases, and 9 bases lay between the germline ends. CDR1 LGHNA and CDR2 YSLEER come from the germline V gene. The CDR3 is made up of 16 amino acids. The CDR3 region has the DNA TGCGCCAGCAGCCAAGATTTGCAACCCTCCTACAATGAGCAGTTCTTC. Translation: CASSQDLQPSYNEQFF.

The chain uses TRBV5-4 and TRBJ2-7; D unclear. Germline V gene data show CDR1 as SGHNT and CDR2 as YYREEE (reference sequence). Trimming pared 3 bases from V and 4 bases from J, leaving 8 bases between. The CDR3 extends over 12 amino acids. CDR3 protein: CASSSNQYEQYF. The CDR3 region has the DNA TGTGCCAGCAGCTCGAATCAATACGAGCAGTACTTC.